This T cell receptor beta chain came from a study of cytomegalovirus exposure and HLA in healthy donors. Overall study findings and caveats: A later look showed TCR association rates differing by HLA locus, highest for DRB1 and lowest for HLA-C. The authors excluded some V segments, including TRBV6-2 and TRBV6-3, as indistinguishable. The later analysis indicated that the majority of CMV-associated TCR beta chains appeared HLA-restricted.

After removal of 6 bases from V and 0 bases from J, the junction contained 6 bases not matched to a gene. Per germline, CDR1 MGHRA and CDR2 YSYEKL. There are 16 residues in the CDR3. As concerns this clone: The antigen remains undetermined.

PCR used 60 Vbeta primers and 13 Jbeta primers. The method was immunoSEQ multiplex PCR; TCRdb's version includes in-frame clones alone and lacks a portion of them. Found here are roughly 150,000 clones, 76% of them singletons; the top ten hold approximately 3%. This clonotype originated in a male donor in good health and CMV-seronegative. The source material was PBMCs. The V call is TRBV4-1, the J call TRBJ2-1; TRBD2 matches at 9 bases. CDR3 in DNA: TGCGCCAGCAGGCTTAGCGGGGGAAGCTCCTACAATGAGCAGTTCTTC. It encodes CASRLSGGSSYNEQFF.